The next 19 T cell receptor beta chains were all read from a single sample in a study of T cells after posttransplantation cyclophosphamide. Some clones are missing from TCRdb's copy, which holds only in-frame ones; the method was immunoSEQ multiplex PCR. The data contain about 46,000 clones, roughly 93% of them singletons. The specimen sequenced was PBMCs. These receptors all stem from a woman aged 45 to 65 in good health and a related stem cell transplant donor.

To note about this clone: The sample contains more than one DNA sequence encoding this CDR3. CDR3 in DNA: TGTGCCAGTAGTATAGTCCGATCGAGTTCCCCCCTCCACTTT. Its protein product is CASSIVRSSSPLHF. The chain has TRBV19 and TRBJ1-6, with unresolved D. V was cut by 1 base and J by 13 bases, with 14 bases left in between. CDR1 and CDR2 (germline): LNHDA, SQIVND (reference sequence). This CDR3 has 14 residues.

The chain has TRBV7-2 and TRBJ1-3; D not certain. Deletions cut 1 base from V and 0 bases from J, with 7 bases between. CDR3 size: 15 residues. The V gene's germline CDR1 is SGHTA and CDR2 FQGNSA. The CDR3 sequence is CASSLDGSSGNTIYF. The CDR3 DNA sequence: TGTGCCAGCAGCTTAGATGGGAGCTCTGGAAACACCATATATTTT.

The J gene is TRBJ2-7, the V gene TRBV18; TRBD1 is a possible D gene (5 bases). Germline CDR1 KGHSH, CDR2 LQKENI. The length of the CDR3 is 16 residues. V lost 0 bases and J lost 0, with 12 bases in between. In DNA, the CDR3 is TGTGCCAGCTCACCACCGGGGCAGACGAGCTCCTACGAGCAGTACTTC. Translation: CASSPPGQTSSYEQYF.

The chain couples TRBV9 to TRBJ1-5; TRBD1 agrees at 10 bases. Germline V gene sequence: CDR1 SGDLS, CDR2 YYNGEE. J was trimmed by 2 bases and V by 3 bases; bases with no gene match: 5. The CDR3 is 16 amino acids. CDR3 sequence: CASSAGGTGGNQPQHF. Here the CDR3 DNA reads TGTGCCAGCAGCGCCGGGGGGACAGGGGGCAATCAGCCCCAGCATTTT.

This clone was detected only a few times. V gene TRBV9 combines with J gene TRBJ1-2; 10 bases line up with TRBD1. Trimming took 0 bases from V and 7 from J; bases not matched to a gene: 9. In germline, CDR1 is SGDLS, CDR2 YYNGEE. CDR3 length: 16 amino acids. The CDR3 loop is CASSVELGQGRGGYTF. CDR3 DNA: TGTGCCAGCAGCGTAGAATTGGGACAGGGGCGAGGTGGCTACACCTTC.

This sequence joins TRBV4-1 and TRBJ2-7; TRBD1 matches 9 bases. The CDR3 spans 16 residues. Per germline, CDR1 MGHRA and CDR2 YSYEKL. V lost 0 bases to trimming and J lost 5 bases; unmatched junction nucleotides: 8. CDR3 region: CASSQEGTDRGNEQYF. The CDR3 DNA reads as TGCGCCAGCAGCCAAGAAGGGACGGACAGGGGTAACGAGCAGTACTTC.

The gene calls are TRBV5-1 and TRBJ2-7, with TRBD2 matching over 7 bases. V trimming: 0 bases; J trimming: 6 bases; junction bases outside the gene matches: 9. This CDR3 contains 15 residues. The germline V gene has CDR1 SGHRS and CDR2 YFSETQ. CDR3 nucleotide sequence: TGCGCCAGCAGCTTGGTACGGACGGGGGGAGGCGAGCAGTACTTC. Translation gives CASSLVRTGGGEQYF.

V is TRBV6-7 and J is TRBJ1-5, with D possibly being TRBD1 (6 bases). TRBV6-7 is recorded as an ORF, its role being uncertain. The CDR3 has 17 amino acids. V lost 7 bases and J lost 0, with 19 bases in between. Here the CDR3 DNA reads TGTGCCAGCAACAACAGGGCCGGGGGGGATAGCAATCAGCCCCAGCATTTT. It is translated as CASNNRAGGDSNQPQHF.

The rearrangement joins TRBV9 to TRBJ2-1; 10 bases agree with TRBD2. Germline CDR1 reads SGDLS; CDR2 reads YYNGEE. The J segment lost 0 bases and the V segment lost 3 bases, leaving 6 bases of the junction unmatched. This CDR3 is 17 amino acids long. In DNA form, the CDR3 reads TGTGCCAGCAGCGCATCTAGCGGGGGATACTCCTACAATGAGCAGTTCTTC. This encodes CASSASSGGYSYNEQFF. The complete variable domain, with remaining parts taken from reference TRBV9 and TRBJ2-1, reads DSGVTQTPKHLITATGQRVTLRCSPRSGDLSVYWYQQSLDQGLQFLIQYYNGEERAKGNILERFSAQQFPDLHSELNLSSLELGDSALYFCASSASSGGYSYNEQFFGPGTRLTVL.

V usage is TRBV6-6 and J usage is TRBJ2-3, with D tentatively TRBD2 (6 bases). Trimming pared 5 bases from V and 0 bases from J, leaving 15 bases between. The CDR3 sequence is 16 residues long. Germline CDR1 reads MNHNY; CDR2 reads SVGAGI (reference sequence). CDR3 sequence (DNA): TGTGCCAGCAGTCCGACGCCTAGCGTTAGCACAGATACGCAGTATTTT. The encoded protein is CASSPTPSVSTDTQYF.

V is TRBV5-1 and J is TRBJ2-3, with D perhaps matching TRBD2 (6 bases). Germline CDR1 SGHRS, CDR2 YFSETQ. The V end was cut by 7 bases, the J end by 6 bases, with 24 bases between. The CDR3 loop spans 16 amino acids. Written as DNA, the CDR3 is TGCGCCAGCCGTGAACTAGCTTTTGGGTTTGAGGATACGCAGTATTTT. Translated, it gives CASRELAFGFEDTQYF.

This clone occurred a few times. V is TRBV7-6 and J is TRBJ1-1; D unclear. This CDR3 contains 13 residues. Between the trimmed V and J ends, which lost 5 bases and 2 bases, there was a span of 9 bases. Germline V gene sequence: CDR1 SGHVS, CDR2 FNYEAQ. CDR3 DNA: TGTGCCAGCAGCCCACAAATAAACACTGAAGCTTTCTTT. Translating it yields CASSPQINTEAFF.

This clone was seen a few times. V gene TRBV21-1 combines with J gene TRBJ1-4. TRBV21-1 is a recognized pseudogene. The CDR3 is made up of 16 amino acids. CDR3 region: CASSPTDGDSLGKLFF. CDR3 nucleotides: TGTGCCAGCAGCCCGACGGACGGGGACTCCCTCGGGAAACTGTTTTTT.

The chain couples TRBV5-1 to TRBJ2-1, with 9 positions matching TRBD1. Germline loops: CDR1 SGHRS, CDR2 YFSETQ. This CDR3 is built from 16 residues. V lost 0 bases to trimming and J lost 7 bases; unmatched junction nucleotides: 8. The CDR3 protein is CASSLGGTGKTNEQFF. The DNA for the CDR3 is TGCGCCAGCAGCTTGGGGGGGACAGGGAAGACGAATGAGCAGTTCTTC.

The chain recombines TRBV5-1 with TRBJ2-7; D is undetermined. This CDR3 is 15 amino acids long. Between the trimmed V and J ends, which lost 1 base and 4 bases, there was a span of 15 bases. Germline V gene sequence: CDR1 SGHRS, CDR2 YFSETQ. The CDR3 bases are TGCGCCAGCAGCTTGATAATGTCAACTACTTACGAGCAGTACTTC. Translating it yields CASSLIMSTTYEQYF.

V is TRBV11-3 and J is TRBJ2-3; 13 nucleotides agree with TRBD2. V lost 5 bases, J lost 5 bases, and 4 bases stayed unmatched. The CDR3 sequence is 15 residues long. Germline CDR1 and CDR2: SGHNT and YENEEA. As DNA, the CDR3 is TGTGCCAGCAGCCACCGGACTAGCGGGGGAGATACGCAGTATTTT. Amino acids: CASSHRTSGGDTQYF.

This sequence joins TRBV11-2 and TRBJ1-2; perhaps TRBD1 as D (6 bases). The germline V gene has CDR1 SGHAT and CDR2 FQNNGV. The CDR3 sequence is 16 residues long. Deletions cut 5 bases from V and 3 bases from J, with 19 bases between. CDR3 amino acids: CASSPYAGENHYGYTF. The CDR3 DNA follows: TGTGCCAGCAGCCCCTACGCAGGGGAGAATCACTATGGCTACACCTTC. The entire variable domain, with the rest obtained from reference TRBV11-2 and TRBJ1-2, is as follows: EAGVAQSPRYKIIEKRQSVAFWCNPISGHATLYWYQQILGQGPKLLIQFQNNGVVDDSQLPKDRFSAERLKGVDSTLKIQPAKLEDSAVYLCASSPYAGENHYGYTFGSGTRLTVV.

V gene TRBV11-2 combines with J gene TRBJ1-1; D remains ambiguous. Germline CDR1 SGHAT, CDR2 FQNNGV. V was trimmed by 5 bases and J by 0 bases, leaving 16 bases between them. The CDR3 runs to 16 residues. The chain's CDR3 is CASSPAHVSMNTEAFF. The CDR3 DNA reads TGTGCCAGCAGCCCCGCGCATGTTTCGATGAACACTGAAGCTTTCTTT.

The chain uses TRBV9 and TRBJ2-7, with 7 nucleotides matching TRBD2. The CDR3 runs 16 residues. CDR1 and CDR2 from the germline V gene are SGDLS and YYNGEE. J gave up 2 bases and V 0 bases, and 8 bases lay outside the gene matches. The CDR3 spells CASSVGRGSATYEQYF. Here the CDR3 DNA reads TGTGCCAGCAGCGTAGGGCGGGGGAGCGCGACCTACGAGCAGTACTTC.